Presented here are 10 T cell receptor beta chains from one specimen sequenced in a study of T cells after yellow fever vaccination. TCRdb reprocessed the 5' RACE reads with MiXCR, giving one entry per CDR3 protein. The sample holds a few hundred thousand distinct CDR3 sequences, under 15% seen once. Sequences were derived from CD4+ T cells sorted from PBMCs, sampled 15 days after the yellow fever booster vaccination. These TCRs come from a man younger than 35 who received the YFV17D yellow fever vaccine.

At least ten counts were recorded for this clonotype. Germline and junction disagree at one end, which may indicate a read error. The chain links TRBV7-2 to TRBJ2-3; D ambiguous. Germline V gene lookup returns CDR1 SGHTA and CDR2 FQGNSA. This CDR3 has 11 amino acids. For the CDR3, the DNA is TGCGCCAGCAGCTTGCAAGATACGCAGTATTTT. This codes for CASSLQDTQYF. Supplemented by reference TRBV7-2 and TRBJ2-3, the full variable domain reads GAGVSQSPSNKVTEKGKDVELRCDPISGHTALYWYRQSLGQGLEFLIYFQGNSAPDKSGLPSDRFSAERTGGSVSTLTIQRTQQEDSAVYLCASSLQDTQYFGPGTRLTVL.

The V and J genes are TRBV10-3 and TRBJ2-6, with D unresolved. This CDR3 region has 16 residues. Trimming left V 4 bases short and J 5 bases short, with 15 bases between. Per the germline V gene, CDR1 is ENHRY and CDR2 is SYGVKD. DNA of the CDR3: TGTGCCATCAGTGGGGCAGTCGGTTCATGGGCCAACGTCCTGACTTTC. Translation gives CAISGAVGSWANVLTF.

This clonotype was counted ten times or more. The chain carries TRBV7-9 and TRBJ2-4, with no clear D. The CDR3 has 14 residues. Germline-derived CDR1 and CDR2 are SEHNR and FQNEAQ (reference sequence). The germline V and J ends were trimmed by 8 bases and 0 bases, with 11 bases remaining between them. CDR3 DNA sequence: TGTGCCAGCGCGGCGATCCTAGCCAAAAACATTCAGTACTTC. It encodes CASAAILAKNIQYF.

There are a few counts of this clonotype. The chain uses TRBV6-5 and TRBJ1-1, with 8 bases that match TRBD1. V shed 5 bases and J 4 bases; nucleotides not matched to a gene: 9. Per germline, CDR1 MNHEY and CDR2 SVGAGI. The CDR3 extends over 15 amino acids. CDR3 amino acids: CASSGDRGVGTEAFF. For the CDR3, the DNA is TGTGCCAGCAGTGGAGACAGGGGCGTCGGCACTGAAGCTTTCTTT.

This clonotype has only a few counts. J is TRBJ2-5 and V is TRBV15, with 8 positions matching TRBD2. Germline V gene sequence: CDR1 LNHNV, CDR2 YYDKDF (reference sequence). V lost 0 bases to trimming and J lost 6 bases; unmatched junction nucleotides: 9. CDR3 length: 16 amino acids. CDR3: CATSRDHSGVHQTQYF. CDR3 nucleotides: TGTGCCACCAGCAGAGATCATAGCGGGGTCCATCAGACCCAGTACTTC.

In its sample, this clonotype was seen a few times. The chain employs TRBV2 and TRBJ1-4; D may be TRBD1 (5 bases). The V end lost 10 bases, the J end lost 7 bases, and 16 bases lay between the germline ends. This CDR3 is 13 amino acids long. Germline CDR1 and CDR2: SNHLY and FYNNEI. The CDR3 here is CATKRGTGEKLFF. The DNA for the CDR3 is TGTGCCACCAAGCGGGGGACGGGTGAAAAACTGTTTTTT.

The V call is TRBV10-3, the J call TRBJ2-5; 14 nucleotides line up with TRBD2. The CDR3 covers 15 residues. V shed 6 bases and J 3 bases; nucleotides not matched to a gene: 3. The germline gives CDR1 ENHRY, CDR2 SYGVKD. As DNA, the CDR3 is TGTGCCATCAGGCGGACTAGCGGGGGGAAAGAGACCCAGTACTTC. It specifies CAIRRTSGGKETQYF.

The V gene is TRBV7-2, the J gene TRBJ2-5; tentatively, D is TRBD1 or TRBD2 (5 bases each). The germline gives CDR1 SGHTA, CDR2 FQGNSA. There are 13 residues in the CDR3. V dropped 8 bases and J dropped 1 base, with 11 bases sitting between them. The CDR3: CASSVGAQETQYF. The CDR3, as DNA: TGTGCCAGCTCCGTCGGGGCCCAAGAGACCCAGTACTTC. Drawing the rest from reference TRBV7-2 and TRBJ2-5, the complete variable domain is GAGVSQSPSNKVTEKGKDVELRCDPISGHTALYWYRQSLGQGLEFLIYFQGNSAPDKSGLPSDRFSAERTGGSVSTLTIQRTQQEDSAVYLCASSVGAQETQYFGPGTRLLVL.

This clonotype was found a few times. The V and J genes are TRBV29-1 and TRBJ2-3; possibly TRBD2 for D (6 bases). The ends were cut back, 5 bases at V and 2 bases at J, with 14 bases in the middle. The CDR3 is 14 amino acids. Germline V gene lookup returns CDR1 SQVTM and CDR2 ANQGSEA. CDR3 region: CSVMQSGYTDTQYF. In DNA form, the CDR3 reads TGCAGCGTTATGCAAAGCGGGTACACAGATACGCAGTATTTT.

The genes are TRBV4-3 and TRBJ2-2; D is uncertain. The ends were cut back, 0 bases at V and 1 base at J, with 9 bases in the middle. The CDR3 runs to 16 residues. Germline CDR1 is LGHNA and CDR2 is YSLEER. DNA for the CDR3: TGCGCCAGCAGCCAAGAGGTTCTAGAGAACACCGGGGAGCTGTTTTTT. Its protein is CASSQEVLENTGELFF.